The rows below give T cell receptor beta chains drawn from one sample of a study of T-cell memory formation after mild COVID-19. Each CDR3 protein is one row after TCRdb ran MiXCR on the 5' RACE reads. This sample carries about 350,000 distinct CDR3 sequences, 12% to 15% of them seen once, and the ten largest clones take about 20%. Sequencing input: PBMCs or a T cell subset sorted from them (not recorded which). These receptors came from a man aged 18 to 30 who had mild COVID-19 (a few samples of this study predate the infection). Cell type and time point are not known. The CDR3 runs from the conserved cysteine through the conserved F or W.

CDR3: CASSFQGRNEKLIF; V: TRBV5-1; J: TRBJ1-4; length: 14
CDR3: CATAWGSSTDTQYF; V: TRBV10-3; J: TRBJ2-3; length: 14
CDR3: CASSVEDYNEQFF; V: TRBV9; J: TRBJ2-1; length: 13
CDR3: CASRDSYNEQFF; V: TRBV2; J: TRBJ2-1; length: 12
CDR3: CSAPGTGAYEQYF; V: TRBV20-1; J: TRBJ2-7; length: 13
CDR3: CASSFMGSTEAFF; V: TRBV7-2; J: TRBJ1-1; length: 13
CDR3: CASSFRGRSGNTIYF; V: TRBV27; J: TRBJ1-3; length: 15
CDR3: CASSLNAANSQFF; V: TRBV7-2; J: TRBJ2-1; length: 13
CDR3: CSASDRAAFF; V: TRBV20-1; J: TRBJ1-1; length: 10
CDR3: CASLGETQYF; V: TRBV28; J: TRBJ2-5; length: 10
CDR3: CASSLDVGRARADTQYF; V: TRBV11-2; J: TRBJ2-3; length: 17
CDR3: CASSQWKGRSSYNEQFF; V: TRBV3-1; J: TRBJ2-1; length: 17
CDR3: CSVELAAAGELFF; V: TRBV29-1; J: TRBJ2-2; length: 13
CDR3: CASTWGRSDTQYF; V: TRBV5-6; J: TRBJ2-3; length: 13
CDR3: CSASVSYYGYTF; V: TRBV20-1; J: TRBJ1-2; length: 12
CDR3: CASSGTGGSFF; V: TRBV27; J: TRBJ2-1; length: 11
CDR3: CASSLVREGNGYTF; V: TRBV5-5; J: TRBJ1-2; length: 14
CDR3: CASSLVGGGPYSDTQYF; V: TRBV11-2; J: TRBJ2-3; length: 17
CDR3: CATQGRLTEAFF; V: TRBV6-4; J: TRBJ1-1; length: 12
CDR3: CASSFWSRELANEKLFF; V: TRBV12-3/TRBV12-4; J: TRBJ1-4; length: 17
CDR3: CASSLRRGGNSPLHF; V: TRBV7-6; J: TRBJ1-6; length: 15
CDR3: CASSWWGGSYEQYF; V: TRBV27; J: TRBJ2-7; length: 14
CDR3: CASSLASGPVLYGYTF; V: TRBV5-1; J: TRBJ1-2; length: 16
CDR3: CATSDLTRDRADTQYF; V: TRBV24-1; J: TRBJ2-3; length: 16
CDR3: CASSRERGGGMFF; V: TRBV4-3; J: TRBJ2-1; length: 13
CDR3: CASNPGGSYNSPLHF; V: TRBV9; J: TRBJ1-6; length: 15
CDR3: CASSPRGSGTITYNEQFF; V: TRBV18; J: TRBJ2-1; length: 18
CDR3: CSARLPLDTQYF; V: TRBV20-1; J: TRBJ2-3; length: 12
CDR3: CASSVLIRYNEQFF; V: TRBV7-3; J: TRBJ2-1; length: 14
CDR3: CASSVARNTGELFF; V: TRBV9; J: TRBJ2-2; length: 14
CDR3: CASSPGQGVFESGNTIYF; V: TRBV6-4; J: TRBJ1-3; length: 18
CDR3: CASSTTRGNIQYF; V: TRBV13; J: TRBJ2-4; length: 13
CDR3: CASSPPGTGYNEQFF; V: TRBV18; J: TRBJ2-1; length: 15
CDR3: CASSLDGASNSPLHF; V: TRBV5-1; J: TRBJ1-6; length: 15
CDR3: CASSLVLASGDEQFF; V: TRBV5-1; J: TRBJ2-1; length: 15
CDR3: CASSPKLRGGEETQYF; V: TRBV6-6; J: TRBJ2-5; length: 16
CDR3: CASSDETSGPINSTDTQYF; V: TRBV6-4; J: TRBJ2-3; length: 19
CDR3: CASSVSRTASYEQYF; V: TRBV28; J: TRBJ2-7; length: 15
CDR3: CASSVGSGVRETQYF; V: TRBV9; J: TRBJ2-5; length: 15
CDR3: CSARDSRRSEKLFF; V: TRBV20-1; J: TRBJ1-4; length: 14
CDR3: CATRNTGELFF; V: TRBV6-1; J: TRBJ2-2; length: 11
CDR3: CASSGTGTGTYGYTF; V: TRBV18; J: TRBJ1-2; length: 15
CDR3: CASSFGGDGSPLHF; V: TRBV7-3; J: TRBJ1-6; length: 14
CDR3: CATSDWGQEETQYF; V: TRBV24-1; J: TRBJ2-5; length: 14
CDR3: CASSRGQGEGYEQYF; V: TRBV11-3; J: TRBJ2-7; length: 15
CDR3: CASSVRRTTEAFF; V: TRBV5-1; J: TRBJ1-1; length: 13
CDR3: CASSFLAGDGGTQYF; V: TRBV12-3/TRBV12-4; J: TRBJ2-3; length: 15
CDR3: CASKAGLSTDTQYF; V: TRBV6-5; J: TRBJ2-3; length: 14
CDR3: CASSLGLGDYGYTF; V: TRBV5-6; J: TRBJ1-2; length: 14
CDR3: CASSRLQWEPQHF; V: TRBV27; J: TRBJ1-5; length: 13
CDR3: CSVQGAGYTF; V: TRBV29-1; J: TRBJ1-2; length: 10
CDR3: CATSRDLLLGEQFF; V: TRBV15; J: TRBJ2-1; length: 14